The clone carrying this TCR beta chain was observed at least ten times. Its target is unknown. This sample is drawn from a study of molecular identifiers for immune sequencing clone quantification. Preparation of the bulk TCR libraries relied on previously described methods and listed TCR primers. TCRdb re-derived calls from the PCR reads in MiXCR, one entry per CDR3 protein. Counted here are 85,000 to 100,000 distinct CDR3 sequences, approximately 24% occurring once; the ten biggest clones make up more than 0.8%. The CD8+CD4-CCR7+CD45RA+ phenotype defined the sorted naive CD8 T cells. Overall study findings and caveats: Clones exceeding 20 RNA copies carried over 97% of effector molecules but under 1% of naive-cell molecules.

Material for sequencing was naive CD8+ T cells from blood, with Jurkat cell RNA spiked in. Sample subset: FACS-sorted CD8+CD4-CCR7+CD45RA+ naive T cells. The receptor's source is a human donor in good health. Some libraries in this study had Jurkat cell RNA spiked in.

CDR3 DNA: TGTGCCAGCAGCCCTACAGGGGGTAGCAATCAGCCCCAGCATTTT. Its protein product is CASSPTGGSNQPQHF. V and J are TRBV7-3 and TRBJ1-5, with TRBD1 matching 8 bases. Germline-derived CDR1 and CDR2 are SGHTA and FQGTGA. The CDR3 sequence is 15 residues long. J lost 0 bases, V lost 5 bases, and 3 bases had no gene match.